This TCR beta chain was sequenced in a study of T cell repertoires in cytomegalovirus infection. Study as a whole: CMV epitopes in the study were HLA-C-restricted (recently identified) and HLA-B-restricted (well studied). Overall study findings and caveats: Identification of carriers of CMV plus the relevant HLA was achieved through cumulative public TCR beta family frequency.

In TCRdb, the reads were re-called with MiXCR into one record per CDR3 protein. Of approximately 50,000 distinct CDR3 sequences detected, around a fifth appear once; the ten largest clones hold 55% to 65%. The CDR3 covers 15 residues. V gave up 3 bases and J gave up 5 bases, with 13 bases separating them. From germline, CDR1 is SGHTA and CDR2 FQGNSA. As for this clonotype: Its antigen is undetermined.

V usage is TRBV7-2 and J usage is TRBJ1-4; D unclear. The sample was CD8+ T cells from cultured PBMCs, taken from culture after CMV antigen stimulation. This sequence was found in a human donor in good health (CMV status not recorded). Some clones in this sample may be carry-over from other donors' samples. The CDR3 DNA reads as TGTGCCAGCAGCTTCGGGCCTCGGAGGAATGAAAAACTGTTTTTT. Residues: CASSFGPRRNEKLFF.